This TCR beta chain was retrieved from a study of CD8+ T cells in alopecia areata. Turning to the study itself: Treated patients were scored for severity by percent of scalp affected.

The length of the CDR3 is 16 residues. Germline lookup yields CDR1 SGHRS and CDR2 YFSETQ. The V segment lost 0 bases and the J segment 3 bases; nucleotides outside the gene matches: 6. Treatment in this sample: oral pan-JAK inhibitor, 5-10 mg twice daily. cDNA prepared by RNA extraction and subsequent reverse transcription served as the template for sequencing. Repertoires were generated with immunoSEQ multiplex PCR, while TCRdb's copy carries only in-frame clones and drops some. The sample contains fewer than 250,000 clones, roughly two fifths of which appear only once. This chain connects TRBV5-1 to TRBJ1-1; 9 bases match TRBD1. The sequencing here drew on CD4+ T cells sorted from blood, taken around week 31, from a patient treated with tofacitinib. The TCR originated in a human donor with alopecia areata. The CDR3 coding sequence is TGCGCCAGCAGCTTGGAGACAGGGGGTCGGGACACTGAAGCTTTCTTT. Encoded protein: CASSLETGGRDTEAFF.